The present T cell receptor (beta chain) was sequenced within a study of identical twins. TCRdb reprocessed the 5' RACE reads with MiXCR, giving one entry per CDR3 protein. The sample contains some 690,000 distinct CDR3 sequences, approximately 22% of which appear only once. This clonotype appeared a few times. The CDR3 has 16 amino acids. Trimming removed 0 bases from V and 5 bases from J, with 16 bases in between. CDR1 DFQATT and CDR2 SNEGSKA come from the germline V gene (reference sequence). This sample also appeared in a second study, on T cells expressing NK-cell markers. That paper adds: Among CD8+ T cells from roughly six donors, dominant NKG2C+ clonotypes accounted for roughly 1.0-7.0%.

Sequencing was performed on PBMCs. The rearrangement uses TRBV20-1 and TRBJ2-2; TRBD2 is a possible D gene (6 bases). The receptor comes from a woman in her late teens or twenties in good health. For the CDR3, the DNA is TGCAGTGCTAGAGACGGGACTCCGAGACCAACCGGGGAGCTGTTTTTT. Translated, it gives CSARDGTPRPTGELFF.